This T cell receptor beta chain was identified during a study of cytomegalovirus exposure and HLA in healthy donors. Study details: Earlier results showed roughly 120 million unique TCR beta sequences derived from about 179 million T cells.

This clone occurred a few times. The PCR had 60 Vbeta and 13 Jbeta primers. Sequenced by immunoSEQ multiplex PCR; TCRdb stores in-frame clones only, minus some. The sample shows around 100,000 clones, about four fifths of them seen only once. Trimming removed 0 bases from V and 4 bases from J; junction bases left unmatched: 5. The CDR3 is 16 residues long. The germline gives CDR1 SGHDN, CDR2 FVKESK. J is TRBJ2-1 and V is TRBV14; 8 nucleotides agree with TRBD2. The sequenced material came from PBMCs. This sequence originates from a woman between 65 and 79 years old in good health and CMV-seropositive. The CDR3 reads CASSQETSGRYNEQFF. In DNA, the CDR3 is TGTGCCAGCAGCCAAGAAACTAGCGGAAGATACAATGAGCAGTTCTTC.